Each of the 21 T cell receptor beta chains below was sequenced from the same sample in a study of blood T cell repertoires in COVID-19. Method: immunoSEQ multiplex PCR; TCRdb's copy keeps in-frame clones and lacks some. The repertoire has some 160,000 clones, around 75% of them found once; the top ten carry around 14%. Specimen: peripheral blood. The receptor source for this set is an elderly woman with acute or convalescent COVID-19.

This clone was observed a handful of times. This sequence joins TRBV5-1 and TRBJ2-7, with a tentative D call TRBD2 (5 bases). This CDR3 region has 15 residues. CDR1 is SGHRS and CDR2 is YFSETQ in the germline V gene. Trimming took off 4 bases at V and 2 bases at J, with 16 bases between the two ends. The CDR3 DNA follows: TGCGCCAGCAGCCCGGACTCAAGGGTAGCCTACGAGCAGTACTTC. Translating gives CASSPDSRVAYEQYF. The full variable domain, with the rest looked up from reference TRBV5-1 and TRBJ2-7, is KAGVTQTPRYLIKTRGQQVTLSCSPISGHRSVSWYQQTPGQGLQFLFEYFSETQRNKGNFPGRFSGRQFSNSRSEMNVSTLELGDSALYLCASSPDSRVAYEQYFGPGTRLTVT.

The chain is built from TRBV27 and TRBJ1-2, with 9 nucleotides matching TRBD1. Germline trimming cut 5 bases from V and 8 bases from J; bases unmatched to any gene: 21. The germline V gene has CDR1 MNHEY and CDR2 SMNVEV (reference sequence). The CDR3 is 18 amino acids. The CDR3 sequence: CASSRITTPGTGRVGYTF. For the CDR3, the DNA is TGTGCCAGCAGTCGCATTACGACCCCCGGGACAGGGCGAGTCGGCTACACCTTC.

This clone was seen a few times. The chain joins TRBV29-1 to TRBJ2-7, with a weak D call TRBD1 (6 bases). Looked up from germline, CDR1 is SQVTM and CDR2 is ANQGSEA. V shed 3 bases and J shed 3 bases, with 9 bases lying between them. This CDR3 has 12 amino acids. The DNA of the CDR3 is TGCAGCGTTGAGGGACAAGACTACGAGCAGTACTTC. Protein: CSVEGQDYEQYF.

The V call is TRBV7-2, the J call TRBJ2-1; 9 positions agree with TRBD2. The J segment lost 2 bases and the V segment lost 0 bases, leaving 5 bases of the junction unmatched. Germline assignment: CDR1 SGHTA and CDR2 FQGNSA. The CDR3 is 17 residues long. CDR3 DNA sequence: TGTGCCAGCAGCTTAGCGAGAACTAGCGGGCCCTACAATGAGCAGTTCTTC. It encodes CASSLARTSGPYNEQFF.

The CDR3 loop reads CASSQAGGGLAGDPPTDTQYF. In DNA form, the CDR3 reads TGTGCCAGCAGCCAAGCGGGGGGAGGGCTAGCGGGGGACCCCCCGACAGATACGCAGTATTTT. V and J are TRBV4-2 and TRBJ2-3, with TRBD2 matching 10 bases. With 1 base clipped from V and 3 bases from J, the junction kept 19 bases outside the gene matches. CDR1 is LGHNA and CDR2 is YNFKEQ in the germline V gene. The CDR3 runs to 21 residues.

This clone was seen a single time. The rearrangement joins TRBV11-3 to TRBJ1-6, with 7 bases aligning to TRBD1. The CDR3 loop spans 15 amino acids. CDR1 is SGHNT and CDR2 is YENEEA in the germline V gene. Unmatched junction bases numbered 6, after V lost 4 bases and J lost 6 bases. CDR3 DNA sequence: TGTGCCAGCAGCTCCGGAACAGGGGTTAATTCACCCCTCCACTTT. Translated: CASSSGTGVNSPLHF.

This clone was observed a handful of times. In the same sample, other DNA sequences code for this CDR3. The rearrangement uses TRBV19 and TRBJ1-3, with 10 positions matching TRBD1. Trimming cost V 5 bases and J 3 bases; bases outside gene matches: 7. This CDR3 has 16 amino acids. Germline-derived CDR1 and CDR2 are LNHDA and SQIVND (reference sequence). In DNA form, the CDR3 reads TGTGCCAGTAGTGCCCGGGACAGGGGCGGTGGAAACACCATATATTTT. Protein sequence: CASSARDRGGGNTIYF.

The chain recombines TRBV12-5 with TRBJ1-2; possible D gene TRBD1, 6 bases. V lost 6 bases and J 10 bases, leaving 21 bases between the germline ends. The CDR3 extends over 14 amino acids. Germline loops: CDR1 LGHNT, CDR2 FRNRAP. The CDR3 spells CASGRGGTTVPYTF. The DNA for the CDR3 is TGTGCTAGTGGCCGGGGGGGGACAACTGTCCCCTACACCTTC. The complete variable domain, with remaining parts taken from reference TRBV12-5 and TRBJ1-2, reads DARVTQTPRHKVTEMGQEVTMRCQPILGHNTVFWYRQTMMQGLELLAYFRNRAPLDDSGMPKDRFSAEMPDATLATLKIQPSEPRDSAVYFCASGRGGTTVPYTFGSGTRLTVV.

J is TRBJ2-3 and V is TRBV5-1; TRBD1 is a possible D gene (5 bases). Germline V lookup: CDR1 SGHRS, CDR2 YFSETQ. Trimming removed 5 bases from V and 0 bases from J, with 7 bases in between. This CDR3 region has 13 residues. CDR3 sequence: CASSGASTDTQYF. In nucleotides, the CDR3 is TGCGCCAGCAGTGGGGCTAGCACAGATACGCAGTATTTT.

The chain has TRBV7-3 and TRBJ2-1, with 10 nucleotides matching TRBD2. CDR1 is SGHTA and CDR2 is FQGTGA in the germline V gene. V lost 2 bases and J lost 6; bases outside the gene matches: 4. CDR3 length equals 15 residues. CDR3 region: CASSLGLAGVNEQFF. CDR3 nucleotide sequence: TGTGCCAGCAGCTTAGGGCTAGCGGGAGTCAATGAGCAGTTCTTC.

The chain has TRBV9 and TRBJ2-6, with D perhaps TRBD1 (5 bases). The V end was cut by 3 bases, the J end by 4 bases, with 14 bases between. Germline lookup yields CDR1 SGDLS and CDR2 YYNGEE. The CDR3 is 16 amino acids. CDR3 sequence (DNA): TGTGCCAGCAGCGGGGAACAGGTTTCAGGGGCCAACGTCCTGACTTTC. It encodes CASSGEQVSGANVLTF.

This clone is a singleton in its sample. This chain uses TRBV20-1 with TRBJ1-1; TRBD1 agrees at 8 bases. The length of the CDR3 is 18 residues. CDR1 and CDR2 (germline): DFQATT, SNEGSKA (reference sequence). The V segment lost 3 bases and the J segment 3 bases; nucleotides outside the gene matches: 18. CDR3 DNA sequence: TGCAGTGCTAGTGTGAGCCAGGGGGCTTTGAGAGTGGACACTGAAGCTTTCTTT. Translated: CSASVSQGALRVDTEAFF.

The sample holds one count of this clone. The rearrangement joins TRBV29-1 to TRBJ1-2, with unresolved D. Germline values: CDR1 SQVTM, CDR2 ANQGSEA. The CDR3 is 10 residues long. Trimming removed 6 bases from V and 2 bases from J, with 4 bases in between. CDR3 sequence reads: CSVLNYGYTF. The CDR3 coding sequence is TGCAGCGTCTTGAACTATGGCTACACCTTC.

This chain joins TRBV5-1 and TRBJ2-3, with 7 bases aligning to TRBD2. The CDR3 is 15 amino acids. Germline V CDR1 and CDR2: SGHRS, YFSETQ. Trimming removed 4 bases from V and 3 bases from J; junction bases left unmatched: 8. This chain's CDR3 is CASSPRGGGTDTQYF. CDR3 in DNA: TGCGCCAGCAGCCCGAGGGGCGGGGGAACAGATACGCAGTATTTT.

This chain links TRBV19 with TRBJ2-3; 10 nucleotides match TRBD2. The ends lost 5 bases at V and 3 bases at J; junction bases unmatched: 11. CDR1 and CDR2 from the germline V gene are LNHDA and SQIVND (reference sequence). This CDR3 is 17 amino acids long. The CDR3 loop is CASSETPAGGPTDTQYF. The CDR3 DNA is TGTGCCAGTAGTGAGACCCCAGCGGGAGGGCCAACAGATACGCAGTATTTT.

The CDR3 DNA sequence: TGTGCCAGCAGTGCTGGGGCCTGGATTGAAGCTTTCTTT. It encodes CASSAGAWIEAFF. The rearrangement uses TRBV2 and TRBJ1-1; a possible D gene is TRBD1 (5 bases). Germline V gene lookup returns CDR1 SNHLY and CDR2 FYNNEI. Trimming pared 4 bases from V and 7 bases from J, leaving 13 bases between. The length of the CDR3 is 13 residues.

The chain joins TRBV7-3 to TRBJ2-2; TRBD2 matches at 8 bases. The CDR3 consists of 16 residues. Germline loops: CDR1 SGHTA, CDR2 FQGTGA. V shed 2 bases and J 5 bases; nucleotides not matched to a gene: 7. CDR3: CASSLLGSSGTGELFF. CDR3 bases: TGTGCCAGCAGCTTATTAGGGTCTAGCGGGACCGGGGAGCTGTTTTTT.

This chain uses TRBV4-1 with TRBJ2-3; D gene uncertain. V was shortened by 4 bases and J by 4 bases, with 12 bases between the two germline ends. CDR3 length equals 14 residues. CDR1 and CDR2 (germline): MGHRA, YSYEKL. The CDR3 loop reads CASSPRFSSDTQYF. As DNA, the CDR3 is TGCGCCAGCAGCCCTCGGTTTAGTTCAGATACGCAGTATTTT.

The chain is built from TRBV5-1 and TRBJ2-7; the D is unclear. Deletions cut 2 bases from V and 5 bases from J, with 11 bases between. The CDR3 spans 13 residues. CDR1 and CDR2 from the germline V gene are SGHRS and YFSETQ. This chain's CDR3 is CASSLQVGNEQYF. CDR3 sequence (DNA): TGCGCCAGCAGCTTACAAGTGGGCAACGAGCAGTACTTC.

This clone was observed a single time. The genes are TRBV6-5 and TRBJ1-6; perhaps TRBD1 as D (5 bases). Between the trimmed V and J ends, which lost 6 bases and 2 bases, there was a span of 8 bases. CDR1 is MNHEY and CDR2 is SVGAGI in the germline V gene. The CDR3 runs 14 residues. CDR3 residues: CASRGVTYNSPLHF. The DNA of the CDR3 is TGTGCCAGCAGAGGGGTCACCTATAATTCACCCCTCCACTTT.

The chain employs TRBV28 and TRBJ1-1; D is uncertain. Germline CDR1 MDHEN, CDR2 SYDVKM. V lost 7 bases and J 1 base, leaving 19 bases between the germline ends. The CDR3 has 16 amino acids. CDR3 nucleotides: TGTGCCAGCACCTTAATTCACGGAGCGCCGAACACTGAAGCTTTCTTT. Translated, it gives CASTLIHGAPNTEAFF.